Listed below are T cell receptor beta chains from one sample, sequenced in a study of shared clonotypes between healthy human individuals. Method: immunoSEQ multiplex PCR; TCRdb's copy keeps in-frame clones and lacks some. Of around 2.5 million clones listed, roughly 93% are singletons. Sequencing used naive CD4+ T cells from PBMCs. The receptors were sampled from a man aged 18 to 29 in good health. Some clones in this sample may be carry-over from other donors' samples. CDR3s include the opening cysteine and the closing phenylalanine or tryptophan. The D gene is left open where the match is weak. A row's size may be missing; if present it is once, few, many or a size class.

clone_size,j_call,v_call,d_call,cdr3_aa,cdr3_nt
NA,TRBJ2-1,TRBV11-3,TRBD2,CASSLGRAGGPEQFF,TGTGCCAGCAGCTTAGGACGAGCGGGAGGCCCTGAGCAGTTCTTC
NA,TRBJ1-2,TRBV5-5,NA,CASSGAGGREGYTF,TGTGCCAGCAGCGGTGCCGGGGGGCGAGAAGGCTACACCTTC
NA,TRBJ2-1,TRBV5-4,NA,CASSPPGGDSSNEQFF,TGTGCCAGCAGCCCCCCGGGGGGGGACAGTTCGAATGAGCAGTTCTTC
few,TRBJ2-5,TRBV6-5,NA,CASSYGLTQYF,TGTGCCAGCAGTTACGGGCTGACCCAGTACTTC
NA,TRBJ2-7,TRBV5-6,TRBD2,CASSLTREGSYEQYF,TGTGCCAGCAGCTTGACACGGGAGGGAAGCTACGAGCAGTACTTC
once,TRBJ1-1,TRBV5-5,NA,CASSLQEGSNTEAFF,TGTGCCAGCAGCTTGCAGGAGGGCTCGAACACTGAAGCTTTCTTT
NA,TRBJ2-5,TRBV12-5,TRBD2,CASGNLAGDGETQYF,TGTGCTAGTGGGAACCTAGCGGGAGATGGAGAGACCCAGTACTTC
NA,TRBJ2-2,TRBV19,TRBD2,CASGRASGVNTGELFF,TGTGCCAGTGGTCGGGCTAGCGGGGTGAACACCGGGGAGCTGTTTTTT
NA,TRBJ2-7,TRBV27,TRBD2,CASSSPGLAGPYEQYF,TGTGCCAGCAGTTCGCCTGGACTAGCGGGCCCCTACGAGCAGTACTTC
NA,TRBJ1-5,TRBV28,TRBD1,CASSLRTGRSNQPQHF,TGTGCCAGCAGTTTGAGGACAGGGAGGAGCAATCAGCCCCAGCATTTT
NA,TRBJ2-3,TRBV11-1,NA,CASSTPGVATDTQYF,TGTGCCAGCAGCACCCCTGGGGTAGCCACAGATACGCAGTATTTT
NA,TRBJ2-7,TRBV28,NA,CASMYGRVWYF,TGTGCCAGCATGTATGGCAGGGTGTGGTACTTC
NA,TRBJ2-1,TRBV7-8,NA,CASSLRSGHGLSGNEQFF,TGTGCCAGCAGCTTACGTTCGGGGCACGGATTGTCGGGCAATGAGCAGTTCTTC
NA,TRBJ1-6,TRBV29-1,NA,CSVEDGSHPGPPLHF,TGCAGCGTTGAAGACGGTAGTCATCCGGGACCACCCCTCCACTTT
NA,TRBJ1-4,TRBV5-1,TRBD1,CASSRGGADNEKLFF,TGCGCCAGCAGCCGAGGGGGCGCAGATAATGAAAAACTGTTTTTT
NA,TRBJ2-2,TRBV5-1,NA,CASSPPQGTGELFF,TGCGCCAGCAGCCCCCCCCAGGGGACCGGGGAGCTGTTTTTT
NA,TRBJ2-5,TRBV30,NA,CAWSAETQYF,TGTGCCTGGAGTGCAGAGACCCAGTACTTC
NA,TRBJ2-7,TRBV6-1,TRBD1,CASSEAIVGGNEQYF,TGTGCCAGCAGTGAAGCCATTGTAGGGGGCAACGAGCAGTACTTC
NA,TRBJ1-1,TRBV28,TRBD1,CASSRSGGITEAFF,TGTGCCAGCAGCCGCTCAGGGGGAATCACTGAAGCTTTCTTT
NA,TRBJ2-7,TRBV30,TRBD2,CAWKRGLAGYEQYF,TGTGCCTGGAAGCGTGGCCTAGCGGGTTACGAGCAGTACTTC
NA,TRBJ2-3,TRBV6-1,TRBD2,CAGTSGRTDTQYF,TGTGCCGGGACTAGCGGCCGGACAGATACGCAGTATTTT
NA,TRBJ2-3,TRBV9,TRBD2,CASSARGTSVTDTQYF,TGTGCCAGCAGCGCGAGGGGGACTAGCGTCACAGATACGCAGTATTTT
NA,TRBJ2-3,TRBV6-6,TRBD2,CASSAQREGRDTQYF,TGTGCCAGCAGTGCTCAGCGGGAAGGACGAGATACGCAGTATTTT